The source of this T cell receptor (beta chain) is a study of control samples from healthy donors and cancer patients. Some clones are missing from TCRdb's copy, which holds only in-frame ones; the method was immunoSEQ multiplex PCR. The sample lists more than 45,000 clones; around 93% were seen once. This CDR3 contains 14 residues. The germline V gene has CDR1 SNHLY and CDR2 FYNNEI. Deletions cut 2 bases from V and 6 bases from J, with 13 bases between. V is TRBV2 and J is TRBJ1-2; possible D gene TRBD1, 5 bases. The TCR comes from a man aged 25 to 40 with colorectal cancer. What was sequenced was PBMCs. CDR3 in amino acids: CASSETGHTDGYTF. The CDR3 DNA reads TGTGCCAGCAGTGAAACAGGCCACACCGATGGCTACACCTTC.